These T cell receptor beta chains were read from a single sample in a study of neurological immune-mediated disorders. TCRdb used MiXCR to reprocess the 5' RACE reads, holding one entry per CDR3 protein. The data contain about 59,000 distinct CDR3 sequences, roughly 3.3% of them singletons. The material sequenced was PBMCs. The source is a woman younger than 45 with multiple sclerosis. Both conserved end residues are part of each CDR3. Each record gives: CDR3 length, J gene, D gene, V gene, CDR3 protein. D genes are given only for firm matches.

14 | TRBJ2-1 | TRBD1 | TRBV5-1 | CASSLEGQGDEQFF
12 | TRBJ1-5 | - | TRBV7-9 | CASSGSGSPKNF
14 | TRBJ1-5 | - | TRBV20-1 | CSASSGRDNQPQNF
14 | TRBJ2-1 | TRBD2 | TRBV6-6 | CASSWPRSSGEQFF
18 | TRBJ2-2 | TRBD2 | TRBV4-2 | CASSQGRGLAGVTGELFF
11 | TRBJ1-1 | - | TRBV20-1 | CSAREGIEAFF
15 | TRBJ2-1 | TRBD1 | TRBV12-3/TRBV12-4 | CASSPLLRTGNEQFF
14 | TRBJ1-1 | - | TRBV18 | CASSPGRRNTEAFF
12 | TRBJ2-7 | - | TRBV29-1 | CSVASASYEQYF
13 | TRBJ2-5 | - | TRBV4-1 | CASSRMLTETQYF
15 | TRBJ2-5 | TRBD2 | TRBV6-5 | CASSSPLAGGETQYF
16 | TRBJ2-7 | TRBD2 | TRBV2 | CASSHPGLAGSYEQYF
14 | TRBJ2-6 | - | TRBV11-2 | CASSPLGGANVLTF
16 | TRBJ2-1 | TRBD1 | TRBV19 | CASSIGPGQGSNEQFF
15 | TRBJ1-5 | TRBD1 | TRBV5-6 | CASSLRDRANQPQHF
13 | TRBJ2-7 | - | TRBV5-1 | CASSLVQRVEQYF
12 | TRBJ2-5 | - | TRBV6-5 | CGGGTLQETQYF
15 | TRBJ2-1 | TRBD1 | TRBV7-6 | CASSFGQGANNEQFF
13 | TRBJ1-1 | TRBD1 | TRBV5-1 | CASSFDRATEAFF
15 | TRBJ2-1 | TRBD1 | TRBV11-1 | CASSLGWTGGSEQFF
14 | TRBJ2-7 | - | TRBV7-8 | CASSLGQCLNEQYF
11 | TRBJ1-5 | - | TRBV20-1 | CSARRETTENF
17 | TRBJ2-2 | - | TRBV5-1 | CASSLEPPDVNTGELFF
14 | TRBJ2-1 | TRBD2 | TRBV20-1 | CSATAGEDYNEQFF
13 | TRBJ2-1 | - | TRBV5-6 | CASSLGPYNEQFF
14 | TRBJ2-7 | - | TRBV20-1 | CSVRMGGEDYEQYF
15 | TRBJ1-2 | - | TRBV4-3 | CASSQDRIIREGYTF
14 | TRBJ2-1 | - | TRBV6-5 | CASRNAGFANEQFF
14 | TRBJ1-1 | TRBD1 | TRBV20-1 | CSASNPDRTSEAFF
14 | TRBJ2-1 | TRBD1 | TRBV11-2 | CASSTRQGSTEQFF
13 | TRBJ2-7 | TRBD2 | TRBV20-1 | CSARRGGSYEQYF